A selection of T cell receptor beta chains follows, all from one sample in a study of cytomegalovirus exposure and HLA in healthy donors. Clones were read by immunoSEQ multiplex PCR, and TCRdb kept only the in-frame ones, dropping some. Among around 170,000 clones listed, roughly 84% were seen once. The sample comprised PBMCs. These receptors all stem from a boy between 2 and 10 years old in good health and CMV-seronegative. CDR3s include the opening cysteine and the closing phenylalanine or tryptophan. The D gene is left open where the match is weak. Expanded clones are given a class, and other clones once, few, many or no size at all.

CATLRLSNTGELFF TGTGCCACCCTGCGGCTCAGTAACACCGGGGAGCTGTTTTTT TRBV7-9 - TRBJ2-2 few
CATSGTSPYEQYF TGTGCCACCTCCGGGACATCTCCTTACGAGCAGTACTTC TRBV28 - TRBJ2-7 -
CASKSWGTGELFF TGTGCCAGCAAGTCTTGGGGGACTGGGGAGCTGTTTTTT TRBV7-6 - TRBJ2-2 -
CASSEARGGALYEQYF TGTGCCAGCAGTGAAGCGCGCGGGGGCGCCCTCTACGAGCAGTACTTC TRBV2 - TRBJ2-7 -
CASSYIGGGGSGELFF TGTGCCAGCAGTTACATAGGGGGCGGGGGGTCCGGGGAGCTGTTTTTT TRBV6-5 - TRBJ2-2 -
CASISGLGNTEAFF TGTGCCAGCATCTCAGGGTTAGGGAACACTGAAGCTTTCTTT TRBV2 - TRBJ1-1 -
CASEGPPVEQYF TGTGCCAGCGAGGGTCCCCCCGTGGAGCAGTACTTC TRBV6-1 - TRBJ2-7 once
CASSEPTSGWSYEQYF TGTGCCAGCAGTGAACCGACTAGCGGATGGTCCTACGAGCAGTACTTC TRBV6-1 TRBD2 TRBJ2-7 -
CASSVDYSGNTIYF TGTGCCAGCAGCGTAGATTACTCTGGAAACACCATATATTTT TRBV9 - TRBJ1-3 -
CASSGGGTGLAKTDTQYF TGTGCCAGCAGCGGGGGGGGTACGGGACTAGCGAAAACAGATACGCAGTATTTT TRBV9 TRBD2 TRBJ2-3 once
CASSVEPGLAGGPRDEQFF TGTGCCAGCAGCGTAGAACCGGGACTAGCGGGAGGGCCTAGGGATGAGCAGTTCTTC TRBV9 TRBD2 TRBJ2-1 -
CASSDGTGGSNQPQHF TGCGCCAGCAGCGATGGGACAGGGGGGAGCAATCAGCCCCAGCATTTT TRBV4-1 TRBD1 TRBJ1-5 -
CASSQDLGNTEAFF TGTGCCAGCAGCCAAGATCTAGGGAACACTGAAGCTTTCTTT TRBV4-2 - TRBJ1-1 few
CASSPSGITQAAKNIQYF TGTGCCAGTAGCCCTAGCGGAATCACTCAGGCGGCCAAAAACATTCAGTACTTC TRBV19 TRBD2 TRBJ2-4 -
CSVVGRGGGYEQYF TGCAGCGTTGTAGGCAGGGGCGGTGGATACGAGCAGTACTTC TRBV29-1 - TRBJ2-7 -
CARSLSRGTNYGYTF TGTGCCAGAAGCTTGTCGAGGGGGACAAACTATGGCTACACCTTC TRBV5-3 - TRBJ1-2 -